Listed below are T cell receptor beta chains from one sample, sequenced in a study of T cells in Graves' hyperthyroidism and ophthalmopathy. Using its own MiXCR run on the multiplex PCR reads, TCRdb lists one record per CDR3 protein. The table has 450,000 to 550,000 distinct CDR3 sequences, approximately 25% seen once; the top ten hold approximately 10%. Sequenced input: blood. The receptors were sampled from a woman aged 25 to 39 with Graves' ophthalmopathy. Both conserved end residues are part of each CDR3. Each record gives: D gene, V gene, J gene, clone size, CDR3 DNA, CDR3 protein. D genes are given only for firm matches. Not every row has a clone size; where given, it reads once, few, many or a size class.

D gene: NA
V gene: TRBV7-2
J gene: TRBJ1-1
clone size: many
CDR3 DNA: TGTGCCAGCAGCTTATCGGCCCGGCGGGACACTGAAGCTTTCTTT
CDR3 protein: CASSLSARRDTEAFF

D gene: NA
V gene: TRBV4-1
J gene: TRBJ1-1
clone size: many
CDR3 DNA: TGCGCCAGCAGCCAATTGAGGACTATGAGCACTGAAGCTTTCTTT
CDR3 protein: CASSQLRTMSTEAFF

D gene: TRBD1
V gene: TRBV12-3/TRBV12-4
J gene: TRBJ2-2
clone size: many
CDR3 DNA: TGTGCCAGCAGGGCGGACAGGGAGTCCCCGAGCACCGGGGAGCTGTTTTTT
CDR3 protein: CASRADRESPSTGELFF

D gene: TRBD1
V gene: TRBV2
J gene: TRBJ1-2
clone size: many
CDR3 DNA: TGTGCCAGCAATAGATGGGAGGGGGCGCTTATGTATGGCTACACCTTC
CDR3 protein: CASNRWEGALMYGYTF

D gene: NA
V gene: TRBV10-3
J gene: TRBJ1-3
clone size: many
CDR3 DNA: TGTGCCATCAGAGGCGAAACCTCTGGAAACACCATATATTTT
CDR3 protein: CAIRGETSGNTIYF

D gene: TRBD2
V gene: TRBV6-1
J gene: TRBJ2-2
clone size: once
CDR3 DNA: TGTGCCAGCAGACCCTACCGAGCGGGAGCGAACACCGGGGAGCTGTTTTTT
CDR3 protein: CASRPYRAGANTGELFF

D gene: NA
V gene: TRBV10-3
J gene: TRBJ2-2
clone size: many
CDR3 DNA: TGTGCCATCAGTGAGTCGACGGGAATAAGCACCGGGGAGCTGTTTTTT
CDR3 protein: CAISESTGISTGELFF

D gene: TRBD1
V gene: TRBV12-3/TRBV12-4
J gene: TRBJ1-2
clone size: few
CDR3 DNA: TGTGCCAGCAGTTTGGGACAGGGGATGGGCTATGGCTACACCTTC
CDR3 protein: CASSLGQGMGYGYTF

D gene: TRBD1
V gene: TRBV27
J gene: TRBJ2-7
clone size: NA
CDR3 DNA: TGTGCCAGCAGTTTATGGACAGGGAGAACCTACGAGCAGTACTTC
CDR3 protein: CASSLWTGRTYEQYF

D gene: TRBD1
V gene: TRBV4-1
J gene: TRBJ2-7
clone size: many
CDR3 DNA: TGCGCCAGCAGCCAAACAGGGGAACACGAGCAGTACTTC
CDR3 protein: CASSQTGEHEQYF

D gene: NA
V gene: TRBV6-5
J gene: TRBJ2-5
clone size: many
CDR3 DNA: TGTGCCAGCAGTTATGGGGACGATGCCCAAGAGACCCAGTACTTC
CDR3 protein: CASSYGDDAQETQYF

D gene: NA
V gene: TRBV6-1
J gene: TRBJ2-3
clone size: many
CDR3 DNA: TGTGCCAGCACTAGACAGGGACTTCCAGATACGCAGTATTTT
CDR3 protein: CASTRQGLPDTQYF

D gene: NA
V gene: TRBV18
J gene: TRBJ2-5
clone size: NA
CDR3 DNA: TGTGCCAGCTCACCGCTTCATGTTCTAGAGACCCAGTACTTC
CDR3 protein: CASSPLHVLETQYF

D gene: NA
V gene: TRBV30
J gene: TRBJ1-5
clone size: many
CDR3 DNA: TGTGCCTGGAGTGTACCGGGATCTAATAATCAGCCCCAGCATTTT
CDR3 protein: CAWSVPGSNNQPQHF

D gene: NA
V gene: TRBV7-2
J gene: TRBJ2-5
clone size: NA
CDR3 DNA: TGTGCCAGTTTAAGGGGTGGGCGAGGGGAGACCCAGTACTTC
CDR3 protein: CASLRGGRGETQYF

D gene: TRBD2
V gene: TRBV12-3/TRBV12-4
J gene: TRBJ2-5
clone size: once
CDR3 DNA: TGTGCCAGTCTGCCCACGGGGGGGCTAAAGACCCAGTACTTC
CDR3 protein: CASLPTGGLKTQYF

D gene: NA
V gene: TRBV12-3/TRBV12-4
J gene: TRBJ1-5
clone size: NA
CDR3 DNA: TGTGCCAGCAGTTTCGGCCTGGGAGAGCGATATAGCAATCAGCCCCAGCATTTT
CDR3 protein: CASSFGLGERYSNQPQHF

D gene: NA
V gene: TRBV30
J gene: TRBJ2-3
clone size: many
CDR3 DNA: TGTGCCTGGAGTGTGGGGTGGGATACGCAGTATTTT
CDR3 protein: CAWSVGWDTQYF

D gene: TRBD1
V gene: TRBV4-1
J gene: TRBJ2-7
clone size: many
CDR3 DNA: TGCGCCAGCAGCCAAGGCGGGGGACAGGGGGCTTGGGAGCAGTACTTC
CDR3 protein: CASSQGGGQGAWEQYF

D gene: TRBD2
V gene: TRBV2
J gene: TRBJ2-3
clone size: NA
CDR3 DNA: TGTGCCAGCAGTGGACTAGCGGGGGAACCCACAGATACGCAGTATTTT
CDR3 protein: CASSGLAGEPTDTQYF

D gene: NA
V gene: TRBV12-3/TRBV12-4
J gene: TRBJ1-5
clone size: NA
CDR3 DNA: TGTGCCAGCAGTGGGACCCCCCCTGGCTATCAGCCTCAGCATTTT
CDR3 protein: CASSGTPPGYQPQHF

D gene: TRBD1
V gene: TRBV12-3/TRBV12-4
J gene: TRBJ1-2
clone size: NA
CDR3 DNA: TGTGCCAGCAGTGAGGGGGCTGCAGGCTATGGCTACACCTTC
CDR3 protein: CASSEGAAGYGYTF

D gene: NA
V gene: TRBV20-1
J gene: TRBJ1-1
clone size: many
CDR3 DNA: TGCAGCTTACTCGGGTACGGGGCTTTCTTT
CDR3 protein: CSLLGYGAFF

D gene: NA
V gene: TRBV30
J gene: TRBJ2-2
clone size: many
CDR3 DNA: TGTGCCTCTCAGGACAGGAACACCGGGGAGCTGTTTTTT
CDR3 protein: CASQDRNTGELFF

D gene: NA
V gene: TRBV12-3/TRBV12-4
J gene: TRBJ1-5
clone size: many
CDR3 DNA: TGTGCCAGCACCCTCGGCGGGATATTCAATCAGCCCCAGCATTTT
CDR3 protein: CASTLGGIFNQPQHF

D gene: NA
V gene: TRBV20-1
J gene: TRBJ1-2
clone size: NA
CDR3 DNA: TGCAGTGTTGGGGGGCAGGACTATGGCTACACCTTC
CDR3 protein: CSVGGQDYGYTF

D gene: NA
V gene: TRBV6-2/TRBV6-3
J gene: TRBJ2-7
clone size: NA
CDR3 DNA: TGTGCCAGCTATTCTAGCGAAAACTACGAGCAGTACTTC
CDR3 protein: CASYSSENYEQYF

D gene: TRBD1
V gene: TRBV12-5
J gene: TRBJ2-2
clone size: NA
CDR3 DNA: TGTGCTAGTGGCGGACGGGGGGACAGGGCGAACACCGGGGAGCTGTTTTTT
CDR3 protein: CASGGRGDRANTGELFF